These T cell receptor beta chains were read from a single sample in a study of blood T cell repertoires in COVID-19. The assay was immunoSEQ multiplex PCR, and TCRdb's table has in-frame clones only and misses some. The sample carries over 250,000 clones, 90% recorded once. Sequenced sample: peripheral blood. The receptors derive from a woman between 45 and 65 years old with COVID-19, enrolled during active disease. Each CDR3 is given with its conserved first and last residue. D genes are given only for firm matches. Clone size is not always given. Where it is, it says once, few, many or a class for expanded clones.

d_call	v_call	clone_size	j_call	cdr3_nt	cdr3_aa
TRBD2	TRBV5-1	-	TRBJ2-3	TGCGCCAGCAGCTTGGGTCCTAGCGGGAGACCAGATACGCAGTATTTT	CASSLGPSGRPDTQYF
-	TRBV7-2	-	TRBJ1-1	TGTGCCAGCAGCTTAGAGGGGGGGCAGATCACTGAAGCTTTCTTT	CASSLEGGQITEAFF
-	TRBV3-1/TRBV3-2	once	TRBJ2-2	TGTGCCAGCAGCCAGGTACTGACCGGGGAGCTGTTTTTT	CASSQVLTGELFF
-	TRBV5-4	-	TRBJ1-3	TGTGCCAGCAGCTCCTCCGGTTCTAGGGGAAACACCATATATTTT	CASSSSGSRGNTIYF
-	TRBV6-5	-	TRBJ2-3	TGTGCCAGCAGCCCCGGGGGTGCCCCCGGGGATACGCAGTATTTT	CASSPGGAPGDTQYF
TRBD2	TRBV11-2	-	TRBJ2-7	TGTGCCAGCAGCTCAGGGACTAGACTTGACTACGAGCAGTACTTC	CASSSGTRLDYEQYF
TRBD1	TRBV11-3	-	TRBJ2-1	TGTGCCAGCAGCTTATATGGGACAGTTTCTTACAATGAGCAGTTCTTC	CASSLYGTVSYNEQFF
-	TRBV15	-	TRBJ1-5	TGTGCCACCAGCAGAGGCGGGAGCAATCAGCCCCAGCATTTT	CATSRGGSNQPQHF
TRBD1	TRBV7-9	-	TRBJ1-6	TGTGCCAGCAGCTTAAAGGACAGGGGGCCGGCCCTCCACTTT	CASSLKDRGPALHF
-	TRBV5-1	-	TRBJ2-3	TGCGCCAGCAGCTTGGGCCCCTTTAGCGGAAACACAGATACGCAGTATTTT	CASSLGPFSGNTDTQYF
TRBD1	TRBV19	-	TRBJ1-5	TGTGCCAGTAGTATGGAGGTGGCAGGGGGCGCGTGGAGCAATCAGCCCCAGCATTTT	CASSMEVAGGAWSNQPQHF